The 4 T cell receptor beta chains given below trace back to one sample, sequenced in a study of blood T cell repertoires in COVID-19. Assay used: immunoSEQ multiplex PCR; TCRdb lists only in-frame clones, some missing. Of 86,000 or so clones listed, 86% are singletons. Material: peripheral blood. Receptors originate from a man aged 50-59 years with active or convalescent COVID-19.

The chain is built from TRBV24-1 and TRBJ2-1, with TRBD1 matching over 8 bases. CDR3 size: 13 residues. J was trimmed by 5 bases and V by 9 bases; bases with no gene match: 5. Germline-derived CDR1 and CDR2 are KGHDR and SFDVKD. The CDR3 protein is CATEGQGHNEQFF. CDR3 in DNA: TGTGCCACCGAAGGACAGGGACACAATGAGCAGTTCTTC.

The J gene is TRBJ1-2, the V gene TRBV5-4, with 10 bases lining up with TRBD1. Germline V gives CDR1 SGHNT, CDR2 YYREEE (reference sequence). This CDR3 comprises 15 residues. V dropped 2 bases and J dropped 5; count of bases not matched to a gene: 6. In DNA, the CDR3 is TGTGCCAGCAGCTTTCCGGGACAGGGGTCTTATGGCTACACCTTC. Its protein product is CASSFPGQGSYGYTF.

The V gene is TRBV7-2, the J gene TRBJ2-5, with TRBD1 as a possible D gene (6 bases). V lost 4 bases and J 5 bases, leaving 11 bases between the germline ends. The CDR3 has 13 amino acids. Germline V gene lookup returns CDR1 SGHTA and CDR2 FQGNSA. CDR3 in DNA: TGTGCCAGCAGCTCAGGGGTGTTGGAGACCCAGTACTTC. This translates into CASSSGVLETQYF.

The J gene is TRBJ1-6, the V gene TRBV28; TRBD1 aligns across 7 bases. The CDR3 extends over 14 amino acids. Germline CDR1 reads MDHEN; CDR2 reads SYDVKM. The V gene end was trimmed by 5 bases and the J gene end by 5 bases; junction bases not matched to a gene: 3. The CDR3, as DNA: TGTGCCAGCAGTACAGGGGAAGATAATTCACCCCTCCACTTT. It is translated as CASSTGEDNSPLHF.